This TCR beta chain appears in the sequencing data of a study of beta chain features in type 1 diabetes. This clone was seen more than once but under ten times. No antigen is known for it. The junction departs from germline at one end; a sequencing error may be responsible. Findings of the study overall: When VDJ junctions were examined, type 1 diabetes patients showed fewer insertions and more deletions. In comparison with healthy donors, patients had naive, central memory and Treg TCRB repertoires that appeared more similar.

Germline-derived CDR1 and CDR2 are SSHAT and FNYEAQ (reference sequence). This CDR3 comprises 13 residues. The investigators reverse transcribed all of the isolated RNA, so they sequenced expressed TCRB transcripts. Produced via immunoSEQ multiplex PCR; TCRdb's table is partial and in-frame only. The table has around 140,000 clones, 9% to 10% seen once. The rearrangement uses TRBV7-7 and TRBJ1-1; no clear D gene. This receptor was taken from a woman aged 40 to 49 in good health. Sequencing was carried out using central memory CD4+ T cells from blood. CDR3 nucleotides: TGTGCTAGCAGCCCAAGTCGAGACACTGAAGCTTTCTTT. Its protein product is CASSPSRDTEAFF.